This TCR beta chain is drawn from a study of blood T cell repertoires in COVID-19. Germline CDR1 and CDR2: LGHDT and YNNKEL (reference sequence). V gave up 1 base and J gave up 0 bases; unmatched junction bases: 3. The length of the CDR3 is 17 residues. TCRdb's table, derived via immunoSEQ multiplex PCR, lists solely in-frame clones and lacks some. The table includes about 46,000 clones, roughly 86% detected once. The specimen was PBMCs or T cells enriched from blood (not recorded which). This receptor was identified in a woman in her fifties or sixties who had recovered from COVID-19. This chain links TRBV3-1 (or the pseudogene TRBV3-2) with TRBJ2-6; 7 bases line up with TRBD2. As DNA, the CDR3 is TGTGCCAGCAGCCAAGGAGGGAGGGCCTCTGGGGCCAACGTCCTGACTTTC. Translating gives CASSQGGRASGANVLTF.